This record concerns one T cell receptor (beta chain) sequence. The sample comes from a study of technical replicates of blood from four donors. TCRdb keeps only in-frame clones here, not all; method: immunoSEQ multiplex PCR. Among some 87,000 clones listed, 95% to 97% were seen once. The sequence came from a human donor in good health. The specimen was T cells isolated from PBMCs.

DNA for the CDR3: TGTGCCAGCAGACACCCCCTGAACACTGAAGCTTTCTTT. This gives the protein CASRHPLNTEAFF. V and J are TRBV25-1 and TRBJ1-1; D unclear. Germline V gene sequence: CDR1 MGHDK, CDR2 SYGVNS. The CDR3 contains 13 residues. V lost 6 bases and J 0 bases, leaving 8 bases between the germline ends.